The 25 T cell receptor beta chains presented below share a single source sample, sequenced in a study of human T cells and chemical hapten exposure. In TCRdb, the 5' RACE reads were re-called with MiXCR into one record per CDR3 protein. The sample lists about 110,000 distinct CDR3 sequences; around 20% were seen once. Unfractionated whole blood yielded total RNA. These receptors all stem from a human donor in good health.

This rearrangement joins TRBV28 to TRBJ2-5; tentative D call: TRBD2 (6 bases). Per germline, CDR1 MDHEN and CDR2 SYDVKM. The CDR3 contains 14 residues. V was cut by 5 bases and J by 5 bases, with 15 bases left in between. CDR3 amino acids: CASSKKGGTETQYF. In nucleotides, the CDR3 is TGTGCCAGCAGTAAAAAAGGAGGGACGGAGACCCAGTACTTC.

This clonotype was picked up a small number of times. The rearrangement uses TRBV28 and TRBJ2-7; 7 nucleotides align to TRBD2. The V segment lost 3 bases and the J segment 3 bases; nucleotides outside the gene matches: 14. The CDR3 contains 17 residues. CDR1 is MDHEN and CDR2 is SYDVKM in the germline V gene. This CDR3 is CASSLGKVVAGVYEQYF. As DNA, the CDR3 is TGTGCCAGCAGTTTGGGAAAGGTGGTCGCGGGAGTCTACGAGCAGTACTTC.

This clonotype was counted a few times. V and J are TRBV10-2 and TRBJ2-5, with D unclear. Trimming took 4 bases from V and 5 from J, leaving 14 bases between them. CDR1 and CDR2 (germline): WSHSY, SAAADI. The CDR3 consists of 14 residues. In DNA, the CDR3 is TGCGCCAGCAGTGCTCCTGGGCCATGGGAGACCCAGTACTTC. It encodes CASSAPGPWETQYF.

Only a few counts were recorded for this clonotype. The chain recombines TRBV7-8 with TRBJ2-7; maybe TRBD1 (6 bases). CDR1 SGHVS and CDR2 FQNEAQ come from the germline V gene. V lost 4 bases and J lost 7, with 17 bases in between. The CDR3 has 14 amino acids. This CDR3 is CASSYRTVLEEQYF. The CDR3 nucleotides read TGTGCCAGCAGCTATCGGACAGTCTTAGAAGAGCAGTACTTC. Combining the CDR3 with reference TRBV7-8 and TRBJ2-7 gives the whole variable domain GAGVSQSPRYKVAKRGQDVALRCDPISGHVSLFWYQQALGQGPEFLTYFQNEAQLDKSGLPSDRFFAERPEGSVSTLKIQRTQQEDSAVYLCASSYRTVLEEQYFGPGTRLTVT.

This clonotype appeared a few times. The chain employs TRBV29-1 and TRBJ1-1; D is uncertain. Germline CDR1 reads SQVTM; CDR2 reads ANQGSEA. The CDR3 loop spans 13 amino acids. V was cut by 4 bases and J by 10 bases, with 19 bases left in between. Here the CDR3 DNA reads TGCAGCGTTGTGCAGTCCGGAGGAGTGTTAGCTTTCTTT. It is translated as CSVVQSGGVLAFF.

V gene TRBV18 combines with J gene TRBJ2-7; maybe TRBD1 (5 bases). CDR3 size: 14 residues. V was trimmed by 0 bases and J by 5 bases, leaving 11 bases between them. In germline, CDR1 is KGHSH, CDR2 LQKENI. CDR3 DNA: TGTGCCAGCTCACCACCGGCAGGGATCGACGAGCAGTACTTC. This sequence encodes CASSPPAGIDEQYF. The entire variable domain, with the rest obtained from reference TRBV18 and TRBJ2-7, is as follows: NAGVMQNPRHLVRRRGQEARLRCSPMKGHSHVYWYRQLPEEGLKFMVYLQKENIIDESGMPKERFSAEFPKEGPSILRIQQVVRGDSAAYFCASSPPAGIDEQYFGPGTRLTVT.

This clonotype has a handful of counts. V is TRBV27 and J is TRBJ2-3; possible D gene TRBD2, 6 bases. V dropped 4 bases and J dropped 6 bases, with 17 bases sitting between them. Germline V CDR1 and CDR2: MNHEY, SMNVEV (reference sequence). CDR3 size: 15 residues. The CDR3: CASSSVQGGGDTQYF. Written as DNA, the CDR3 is TGTGCCAGCAGTTCCGTTCAGGGTGGAGGGGATACGCAGTATTTT.

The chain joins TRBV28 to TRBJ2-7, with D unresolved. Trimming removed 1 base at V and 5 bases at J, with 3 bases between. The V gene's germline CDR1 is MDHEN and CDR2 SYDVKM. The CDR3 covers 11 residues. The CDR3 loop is CASSLSHEQYF. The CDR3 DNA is TGTGCCAGCAGTTTATCCCACGAGCAGTACTTC.

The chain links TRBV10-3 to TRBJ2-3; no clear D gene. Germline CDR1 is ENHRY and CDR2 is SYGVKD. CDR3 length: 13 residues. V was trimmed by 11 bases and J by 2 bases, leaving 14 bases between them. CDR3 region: CAATGGDTDTQYF. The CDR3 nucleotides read TGTGCCGCTACGGGCGGAGACACAGATACGCAGTATTTT.

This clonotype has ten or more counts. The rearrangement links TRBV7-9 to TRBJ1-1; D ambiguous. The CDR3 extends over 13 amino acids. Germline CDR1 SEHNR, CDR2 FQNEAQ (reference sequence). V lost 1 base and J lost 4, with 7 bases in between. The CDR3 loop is CASSLEAGTEAFF. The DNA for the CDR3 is TGTGCCAGCAGCTTAGAGGCCGGCACTGAAGCTTTCTTT.

CDR3 residues: CASSLVVGRGTEQFF. CDR3 nucleotide sequence: TGTGCCAGCAGCTTAGTCGTGGGAAGAGGGACTGAGCAGTTCTTC. The chain has TRBV11-2 and TRBJ2-1; either TRBD1 or TRBD2 may fit D (5 bases each). Germline V gives CDR1 SGHAT, CDR2 FQNNGV. CDR3 size: 15 residues. Deletions cut 1 base from V and 9 bases from J, with 16 bases between.

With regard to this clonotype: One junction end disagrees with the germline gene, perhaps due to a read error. The CDR3 reads CASGLVRGHLNF. CDR3 DNA: TGTGCTAGTGGTTTGGTACGGGGTCACCTGAATTTT. The J gene is TRBJ1-5, the V gene TRBV12-5, with D unclear. CDR1 is LGHNT, CDR2 FRNRAP, per germline. The CDR3 runs 12 residues.

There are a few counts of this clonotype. The DNA for the CDR3 is TGCAGCTTCGGGCTAGCGGGAGTCGGGGAGCAGTACTTC. Encoded protein: CSFGLAGVGEQYF. The V and J genes are TRBV29-1 and TRBJ2-7; 10 nucleotides align to TRBD2. This CDR3 is 13 amino acids long. V trimming: 8 bases; J trimming: 7 bases; junction bases outside the gene matches: 11. Germline V gene lookup returns CDR1 SQVTM and CDR2 ANQGSEA.

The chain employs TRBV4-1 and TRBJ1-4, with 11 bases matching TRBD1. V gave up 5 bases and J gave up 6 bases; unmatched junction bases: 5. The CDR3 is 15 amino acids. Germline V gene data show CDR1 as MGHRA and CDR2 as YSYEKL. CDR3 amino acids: CASSYRTGGHEKLFF. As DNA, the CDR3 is TGCGCCAGCAGCTATAGGACAGGGGGCCATGAAAAACTGTTTTTT.

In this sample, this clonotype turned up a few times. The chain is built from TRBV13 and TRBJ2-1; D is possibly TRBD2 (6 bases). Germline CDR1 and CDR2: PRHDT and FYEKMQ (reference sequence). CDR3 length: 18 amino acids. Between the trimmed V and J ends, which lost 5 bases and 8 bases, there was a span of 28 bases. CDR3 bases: TGTGCCAGCAGCCGAGACTACTCTCTGGGCGGGATTAGCGATGAGCAGTTCTTC. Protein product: CASSRDYSLGGISDEQFF.

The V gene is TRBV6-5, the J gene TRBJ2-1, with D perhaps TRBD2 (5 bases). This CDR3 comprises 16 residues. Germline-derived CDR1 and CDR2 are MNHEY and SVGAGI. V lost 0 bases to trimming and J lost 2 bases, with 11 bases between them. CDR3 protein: CASSYSSGGTYNEQFF. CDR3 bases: TGTGCCAGCAGTTACTCGAGCGGCGGTACCTACAATGAGCAGTTCTTC.

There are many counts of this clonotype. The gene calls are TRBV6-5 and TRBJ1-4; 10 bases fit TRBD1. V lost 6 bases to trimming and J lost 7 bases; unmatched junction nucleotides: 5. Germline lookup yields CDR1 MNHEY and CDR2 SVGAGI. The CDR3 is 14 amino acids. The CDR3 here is CASRKTGGGEKLFF. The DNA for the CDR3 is TGTGCCAGCAGGAAGACAGGGGGCGGTGAAAAACTGTTTTTT.

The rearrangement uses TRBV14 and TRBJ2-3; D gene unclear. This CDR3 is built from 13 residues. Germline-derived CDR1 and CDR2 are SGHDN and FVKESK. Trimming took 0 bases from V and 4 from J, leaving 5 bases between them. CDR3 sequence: CASSQDLADTQYF. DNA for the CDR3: TGTGCCAGCAGCCAAGATCTCGCAGATACGCAGTATTTT.

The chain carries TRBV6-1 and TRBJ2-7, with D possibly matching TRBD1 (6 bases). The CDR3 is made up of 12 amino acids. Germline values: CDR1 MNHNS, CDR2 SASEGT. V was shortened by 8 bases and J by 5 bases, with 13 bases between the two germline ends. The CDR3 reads CASGRQEDEQYF. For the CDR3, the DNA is TGTGCCAGCGGAAGACAGGAGGACGAGCAGTACTTC.

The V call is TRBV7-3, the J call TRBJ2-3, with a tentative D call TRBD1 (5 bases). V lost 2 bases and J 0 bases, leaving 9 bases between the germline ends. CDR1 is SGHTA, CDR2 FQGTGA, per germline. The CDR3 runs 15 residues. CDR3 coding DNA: TGTGCCAGCAGCTTACAGGGTGTTAGCACAGATACGCAGTATTTT. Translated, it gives CASSLQGVSTDTQYF.

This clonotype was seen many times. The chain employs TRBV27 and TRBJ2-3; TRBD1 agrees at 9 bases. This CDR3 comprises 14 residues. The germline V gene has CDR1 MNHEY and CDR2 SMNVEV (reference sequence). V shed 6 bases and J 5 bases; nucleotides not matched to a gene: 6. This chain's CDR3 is CASRTGGKRDTQYF. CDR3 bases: TGTGCCAGCAGAACAGGGGGCAAGAGAGATACGCAGTATTTT.

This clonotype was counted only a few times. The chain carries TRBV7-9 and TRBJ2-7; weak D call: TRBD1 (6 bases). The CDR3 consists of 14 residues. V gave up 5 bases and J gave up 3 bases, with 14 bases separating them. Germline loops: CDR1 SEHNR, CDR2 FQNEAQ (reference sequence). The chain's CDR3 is CASSQAGAFYEQYF. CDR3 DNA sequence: TGTGCCAGCAGCCAAGCAGGGGCCTTCTACGAGCAGTACTTC.

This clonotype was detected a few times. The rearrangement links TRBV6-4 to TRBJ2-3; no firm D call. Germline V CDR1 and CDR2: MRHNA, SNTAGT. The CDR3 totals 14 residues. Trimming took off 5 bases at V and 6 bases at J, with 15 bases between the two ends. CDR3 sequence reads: CASSPRGFPDTQYF. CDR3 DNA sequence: TGTGCCAGCAGTCCCCGTGGATTTCCGGATACGCAGTATTTT.

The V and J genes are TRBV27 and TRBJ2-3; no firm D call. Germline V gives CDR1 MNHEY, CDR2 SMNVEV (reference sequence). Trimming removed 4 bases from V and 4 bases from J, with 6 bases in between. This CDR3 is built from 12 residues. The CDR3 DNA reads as TGTGCCAGCAGTTCCCCCCCAGATACGCAGTATTTT. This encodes CASSSPPDTQYF.

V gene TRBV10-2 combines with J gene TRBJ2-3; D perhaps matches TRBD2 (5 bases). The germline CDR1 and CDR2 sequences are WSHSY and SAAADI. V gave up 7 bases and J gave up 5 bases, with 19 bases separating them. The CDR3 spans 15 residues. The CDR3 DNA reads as TGCGCCAGCACCCCAGACGCTAGCATCAGAGATACGCAGTATTTT. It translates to CASTPDASIRDTQYF.